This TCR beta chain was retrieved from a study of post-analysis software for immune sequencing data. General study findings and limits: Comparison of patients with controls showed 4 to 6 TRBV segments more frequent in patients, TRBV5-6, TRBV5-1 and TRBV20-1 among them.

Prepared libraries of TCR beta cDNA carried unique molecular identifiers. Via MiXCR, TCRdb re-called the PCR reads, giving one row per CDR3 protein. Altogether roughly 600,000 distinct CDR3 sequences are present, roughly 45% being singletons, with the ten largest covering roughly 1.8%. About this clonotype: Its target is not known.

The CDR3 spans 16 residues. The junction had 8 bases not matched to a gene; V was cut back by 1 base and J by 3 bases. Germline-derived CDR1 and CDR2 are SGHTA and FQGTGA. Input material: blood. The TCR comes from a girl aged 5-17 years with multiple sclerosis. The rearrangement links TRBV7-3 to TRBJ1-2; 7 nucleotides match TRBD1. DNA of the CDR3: TGTGCCAGCAGCTTAATGGGCAGGGGGAGTTACTATGGCTACACCTTC. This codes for CASSLMGRGSYYGYTF.